This TCR beta chain was retrieved from a study of CD8 T cells in Susac syndrome. The CDR3 is 12 amino acids. With 3 bases removed from V and 6 bases from J, the gap between germline ends came to 6 bases. CDR1 and CDR2 (germline): SGHVS, FNYEAQ. After extraction with the RNeasy kit, about 0.5 to 1 ug of the RNA was reverse transcribed using random hexamers. One entry per CDR3 protein results from TCRdb running MiXCR on the immunoSEQ multiplex PCR reads. The table lists about 100,000 distinct CDR3 sequences, about 95% of them singletons. V and J are TRBV7-6 and TRBJ2-1; unclear D gene. Sequencing used CD8+ T cells from PBMCs. This receptor was identified in a human donor with Susac syndrome. CDR3 loop: CASSFTGNEQFF. For the CDR3, the DNA is TGTGCCAGCAGCTTTACGGGCAATGAGCAGTTCTTC.